This TCR beta chain came from a study of blood T cells in healthy people across ages (dated by TCRdb to the mid-2010s). Notes on the research overall: Template switching captured roughly one uniquely barcoded TCR beta cDNA molecule per two T cells in model experiments. Age-related changes in TCR beta repertoire diversity were measured in the study by deep sequencing normalized with unique cDNA molecular identifiers. The donors were split into four age groups: young (average about 15 years), middle-aged (nearly 40), aged (around 67) and long-lived (roughly 88). For two donors (one aged 18 to 29 and one aged 80 or older), the study analyzed two additional independent replicas of 1 million unique cDNA reads from the same blood draw. Results and caveats for the whole study, not just this receptor: Because donor CMV infection status was unknown, age-related changes in expanded clonotypes were potentially confounded. Because profiling used bulk unsorted PBMCs, naive and antigen-experienced compartments could not be compared conclusively. Estimates of total diversity based on one million sequenced T cells were regarded as lower bounds and as underestimates. Observed TCR beta diversity per million T cells fell roughly linearly with age, and a significant reduction was already apparent by age around 40. Observed TCR beta diversity correlated strongly with the percentage of naive T cells measured by flow cytometry. Compared with the aged group, more naive CD4+ T cells, fewer expanded clones and increased TCR diversity were shown by the long-lived group, suggesting age selection.

The library relied on 5' RACE. Instrument on record: Illumina HiSeq 2500. A second PCR of about 6 to 11 cycles was performed with a sample-barcoded 5' primer and a J-beta primer mix. A unique molecular identifier was introduced onto each TCR beta cDNA molecule by a template-switch 5' adaptor carrying 12 random nucleotides. Each sample yielded at least 3 million CDR3-containing paired-end reads. First-strand cDNA was synthesized from all RNA with the Mint cDNA synthesis kit, primed by a TRBC-specific oligonucleotide. Following uracil-DNA glycosylase treatment, all cDNA underwent a first 18-cycle PCR with the universal primers M1SS and BC2_uni_R. Per the authors' processing: Normalization of each sample was performed by random selection of 1 million high-quality reads, each carrying a distinct molecular identifier. Reads sharing molecular identifiers were discarded rather than binned into consensus sequences. MiTCR, run with a Q25 quality threshold and the strictest error-elimination algorithm, handled CDR3 identification, clonotype clustering and error correction. Lower-bound total TCR beta diversity was estimated with a nonparametric unseen species model using Euler transformation. Through fastp at Q25 and MiXCR, TCRdb rebuilt clones from the public reads, retaining in-frame beta chains. Identical CDR3 protein sequences are pooled into one entry, listed with their most common genes and DNA. The authors' filters were not applied to this entry. The sample records over a million distinct CDR3 sequences, approximately 25% of which are singletons. Clones ranked in the top ten supply less than 0.75% of the sample.

CDR1 and CDR2, per the germline V gene, are SQVTM and ANQGSEA. The CDR3, from cysteine to phenylalanine, totals 9 residues. Only the CDR3 DNA stays, 27 bases, in frame from base 1. Donors were a few dozen systemically healthy Caucasian individuals from Russia aged roughly 6 to 90 years. Ten milliliters of peripheral blood were drawn from each donor into EDTA-treated Vacutainer tubes. Ficoll-Paque density-gradient centrifugation was used to isolate PBMCs, with at least 6 million obtained per sample. Trizol reagent was used to extract total RNA from PBMCs, with at least 6 micrograms per sample. For every donor, an aliquot of PBMCs went through flow cytometry to measure the percentages of naive CD45RAhigh/CD27high T cells. To note about this clonotype: The clone's antigen remains unknown. Germline is not matched at one junction end, which may reflect a read error.

The data also belong to a second study, concerning T cells of mothers and their children. The second study reports: Nine systemically healthy Caucasian individuals served as donors, namely three mothers together with their six children. cDNA synthesis used all of the extracted RNA, with 1.5 ug of RNA in each 15 ul reaction. In the second PCR, the M1S primer added sample barcodes and 2-4 random nucleotides. More than 9.5 million TCR beta CDR3 reads were obtained from each mother, and approximately 3 million reads were obtained from each child. Thymic selection shapes the output of TCR recombination in a similar way in related and unrelated pairs, and inherited differences have a minor effect. Normalized repertoire overlap was always found to be slightly, but never significantly, higher in related mother-child pairs than in unrelated mother-child pairs. Persistent microchimeric T cell clones were not detected, at a sensitivity of around 100 clones per million clonotypes. The study used deep NGS to compare TCR beta repertoires of mothers and children, seeking features distinguishing related mother-child pairs from unrelated individuals. The mean age was around 42 +/- 4 years for the mothers and around 10 +/- 4 years for the children. After adapter ligation was performed with NEBNext reagents, the libraries were sequenced on an Illumina HiSeq 2000 with 100+100 nt paired-end reads. To prevent cross-contamination, the mother and child libraries were prepared one month apart and sequenced in separate runs. For each donor, between roughly 500,000 and 2,200,000 distinct TCR beta clonotypes were identified. Naive TCR beta clonotypes were estimated from low-frequency clonotypes matched to each donor's FACS-determined naive share, without sorting.

This receptor was identified in a girl aged 2 to 10 in good health. The source material was blood. The V and J segments used are TRBV29-1 and TRBJ2-5; the D region possibly corresponds to TRBD2 (6 bases align). The encoded CDR3 is CSVSPGDHF. The sequenced DNA is TGCAGCGTTTCCCCGGGGGACCACTTC.